These T cell receptor beta chains were read from a single sample in a study of T cells in Graves' hyperthyroidism and ophthalmopathy. TCRdb used MiXCR to reprocess the multiplex PCR reads, holding one entry per CDR3 protein. The repertoire holds some 550,000 distinct CDR3 sequences, with roughly a sixth as singletons. The sample consisted of blood. The receptors derive from a woman in her thirties or forties with Graves' ophthalmopathy. Both conserved end residues are part of each CDR3. D genes are given only for firm matches. Size values are once, few and many counts, or a class for expanded clones, and some rows have none.

d_call: TRBD2; v_call: TRBV20-1; j_call: TRBJ2-1; clone_size: -; cdr3_nt: TGCAGTGCTAGAGGGGGACTAGCGGGAGGGGATGAGCAGTTCTTC; cdr3_aa: CSARGGLAGGDEQFF
d_call: TRBD2; v_call: TRBV2; j_call: TRBJ2-2; clone_size: -; cdr3_nt: TGTGCCGGCAGCGATTTCGCGGCCTTACTAGCGGGGTCTCACACCGGGGAGCTGTTTTTT; cdr3_aa: CAGSDFAALLAGSHTGELFF
d_call: TRBD2; v_call: TRBV9; j_call: TRBJ2-1; clone_size: -; cdr3_nt: TGTGCCAGCAGCTCGCCCCTGACTAGCTTGGAGCAGTTCTTC; cdr3_aa: CASSSPLTSLEQFF
d_call: -; v_call: TRBV7-8; j_call: TRBJ1-5; clone_size: many; cdr3_nt: TGTGCCAGCAGCCCGGGGCTGGGCAATCAGCCCCAGCATTTT; cdr3_aa: CASSPGLGNQPQHF
d_call: -; v_call: TRBV30; j_call: TRBJ1-1; clone_size: many; cdr3_nt: TGTGCCTGGAGTGGAAGGCAGCCAAGAAGGTTGGGTACTGAAGCTTTCTTT; cdr3_aa: CAWSGRQPRRLGTEAFF
d_call: -; v_call: TRBV28; j_call: TRBJ2-7; clone_size: many; cdr3_nt: TGTGCCAGCAGTTTAGAAGGTTTGCTAGCCTACGAGCAGTACTTC; cdr3_aa: CASSLEGLLAYEQYF
d_call: TRBD2; v_call: TRBV24-1; j_call: TRBJ2-5; clone_size: many; cdr3_nt: TGTGCCACCAGTGCAGGCGGGAGGTTCGGTTCGGAGACCCAGTACTTC; cdr3_aa: CATSAGGRFGSETQYF
d_call: -; v_call: TRBV7-3; j_call: TRBJ2-3; clone_size: many; cdr3_nt: TGTGCCAGCAGCTTATATACGGGACGGAGGGATACGCAGTATTTT; cdr3_aa: CASSLYTGRRDTQYF
d_call: -; v_call: TRBV28; j_call: TRBJ2-5; clone_size: once; cdr3_nt: TGTGCCAGCAGGAGAACAGGGGGGGACTTAGAGACCCAGTACTTC; cdr3_aa: CASRRTGGDLETQYF
d_call: -; v_call: TRBV24-1; j_call: TRBJ1-1; clone_size: few; cdr3_nt: TGTGCCACCAGGGGGGCGTCCTACACTGAAGCTTTCTTT; cdr3_aa: CATRGASYTEAFF
d_call: TRBD2; v_call: TRBV7-8; j_call: TRBJ2-7; clone_size: many; cdr3_nt: TGTGCCAGCAGCCCTTGGACTAGCGGGAGCTACGAGCAGTACTTC; cdr3_aa: CASSPWTSGSYEQYF
d_call: -; v_call: TRBV20-1; j_call: TRBJ2-2; clone_size: -; cdr3_nt: TGCAGTGCTAGAGATGGGGGATTGAACACCGGGGAGCTGTTTTTT; cdr3_aa: CSARDGGLNTGELFF
d_call: TRBD1; v_call: TRBV11-2; j_call: TRBJ2-7; clone_size: -; cdr3_nt: TGTGCCAGCAGCGCAAGGACAGGGGTCGAGCAGTACTTC; cdr3_aa: CASSARTGVEQYF
d_call: TRBD2; v_call: TRBV3-1; j_call: TRBJ2-6; clone_size: -; cdr3_nt: TGTGCCAGCAGCCACGATAGGCGAAGCGGGACCTCTGGGGCCAACGTCCTGACTTTC; cdr3_aa: CASSHDRRSGTSGANVLTF
d_call: -; v_call: TRBV11-2; j_call: TRBJ2-3; clone_size: many; cdr3_nt: TGTGCCAGCAGCTCCCAAGACACCACAGATACGCAGTATTTT; cdr3_aa: CASSSQDTTDTQYF
d_call: -; v_call: TRBV28; j_call: TRBJ1-5; clone_size: few; cdr3_nt: TGTGCCAGCAGTTCAGCCGGGACAAACAATCAAGCCCAGCATTTT; cdr3_aa: CASSSAGTNNQAQHF
d_call: -; v_call: TRBV29-1; j_call: TRBJ1-2; clone_size: many; cdr3_nt: TGCAGCGTTGAAGACCTCGGGTTAGACGGCTACACCTTC; cdr3_aa: CSVEDLGLDGYTF
d_call: -; v_call: TRBV11-2; j_call: TRBJ2-1; clone_size: many; cdr3_nt: TGTGCCAGCAGCTTGGTTCCCGGGAGTAATGAGCAGTTCTTC; cdr3_aa: CASSLVPGSNEQFF
d_call: TRBD2; v_call: TRBV18; j_call: TRBJ2-1; clone_size: many; cdr3_nt: TGTGCCAGCTCATCGACTATAGGCGGGGGCAATGAGCAGTTCTTC; cdr3_aa: CASSSTIGGGNEQFF
d_call: TRBD2; v_call: TRBV11-2; j_call: TRBJ2-1; clone_size: many; cdr3_nt: TGTGCCAGCAGCTTCGCGGGGGGCCGGCGTGAGCAGTTCTTC; cdr3_aa: CASSFAGGRREQFF
d_call: -; v_call: TRBV7-3; j_call: TRBJ2-1; clone_size: many; cdr3_nt: TGTGCCAGCAGCTTAACTGGACGTAGTAATGAGCAGTTCTTC; cdr3_aa: CASSLTGRSNEQFF
d_call: TRBD2; v_call: TRBV7-9; j_call: TRBJ2-5; clone_size: many; cdr3_nt: TGTGCCAGCAGCCCCGGGACTAACCAAGAGACCCAGTACTTC; cdr3_aa: CASSPGTNQETQYF
d_call: -; v_call: TRBV6-5; j_call: TRBJ1-3; clone_size: -; cdr3_nt: TGTGCCAGCAGTTATCATCAGGAAGTATCTGGAAACACCATATATTTT; cdr3_aa: CASSYHQEVSGNTIYF
d_call: -; v_call: TRBV6-4; j_call: TRBJ1-5; clone_size: few; cdr3_nt: TGTGCCAGCAGTGAATTGGCAGGGACGAATCAGCCCCAGCATTTT; cdr3_aa: CASSELAGTNQPQHF
d_call: -; v_call: TRBV20-1; j_call: TRBJ2-2; clone_size: many; cdr3_nt: TGCAGTGCACGACGACTGAACACCGGGGAGCTGTTTTTT; cdr3_aa: CSARRLNTGELFF
d_call: -; v_call: TRBV7-6; j_call: TRBJ1-5; clone_size: few; cdr3_nt: TGTGCCAGCAGCTTAGCTTCGGGGTCTTCCCAGCATTTT; cdr3_aa: CASSLASGSSQHF
d_call: TRBD2; v_call: TRBV6-1; j_call: TRBJ2-5; clone_size: few; cdr3_nt: TGTGCCAGCAGTTTGGGACTAGTGGCGGGTGGTGAGACCCAGTACTTC; cdr3_aa: CASSLGLVAGGETQYF
d_call: TRBD2; v_call: TRBV5-1; j_call: TRBJ2-1; clone_size: many; cdr3_nt: TGCGCCAGCAGCTTGGACCCTAGCGGGGGTGGGAACAATGAGCAGTTCTTC; cdr3_aa: CASSLDPSGGGNNEQFF
d_call: -; v_call: TRBV18; j_call: TRBJ2-7; clone_size: -; cdr3_nt: TGTGCCAGCTCACCACCGAGAGGCTACGAGCAGTACTTC; cdr3_aa: CASSPPRGYEQYF
d_call: -; v_call: TRBV7-8; j_call: TRBJ1-6; clone_size: -; cdr3_nt: TGTGCCAGCAGCTTGGAGGGGAACTATAATTCACCCCTCCACTTT; cdr3_aa: CASSLEGNYNSPLHF
d_call: -; v_call: TRBV29-1; j_call: TRBJ2-5; clone_size: -; cdr3_nt: TGCAGCGGTCGGGATGCTGCCCAAGAGACCCAGTACTTC; cdr3_aa: CSGRDAAQETQYF
d_call: -; v_call: TRBV2; j_call: TRBJ2-5; clone_size: -; cdr3_nt: TGTGCCAACCGGGCCTCTCAAGAGACCCAGTACTTC; cdr3_aa: CANRASQETQYF
d_call: TRBD2; v_call: TRBV7-9; j_call: TRBJ2-3; clone_size: many; cdr3_nt: TGTGCCAGCAACCAAGGTGGTGTGAGCGGGAGTAGCACAGATACGCAGTATTTT; cdr3_aa: CASNQGGVSGSSTDTQYF
d_call: -; v_call: TRBV3-1; j_call: TRBJ1-1; clone_size: many; cdr3_nt: TGTGCCAGCAGCCAAACCCCTTCGGGGGATGGGGCTTTCTTT; cdr3_aa: CASSQTPSGDGAFF
d_call: -; v_call: TRBV5-6; j_call: TRBJ2-6; clone_size: few; cdr3_nt: TGTGCCAGCAGCTTAAGACTCTCTGGGGCCAACGTCCTGACTTTC; cdr3_aa: CASSLRLSGANVLTF
d_call: TRBD2; v_call: TRBV5-5; j_call: TRBJ2-3; clone_size: -; cdr3_nt: TGTGCCAGCAGCTTGGTAGCGGGGCCCCAGTATTTT; cdr3_aa: CASSLVAGPQYF
d_call: -; v_call: TRBV9; j_call: TRBJ1-1; clone_size: -; cdr3_nt: TGTGCCAGCAGCGTAGGGCCAGACTTGAACACTGAAGCTTTCTTT; cdr3_aa: CASSVGPDLNTEAFF
d_call: TRBD2; v_call: TRBV28; j_call: TRBJ2-1; clone_size: many; cdr3_nt: TGTGCCAGCAGTTCCGGACTAGCGGGAGGGTTCGATGAGCAGTTCTTC; cdr3_aa: CASSSGLAGGFDEQFF
d_call: -; v_call: TRBV13; j_call: TRBJ1-1; clone_size: many; cdr3_nt: TGTGCCAGCAGCTCCCTCGGGGCGGCGCAGGACACTGAAGCTTTCTTT; cdr3_aa: CASSSLGAAQDTEAFF
d_call: TRBD2; v_call: TRBV20-1; j_call: TRBJ2-3; clone_size: -; cdr3_nt: TGCAGTGCTAGAGTATTAGGGCGGGGGGGACCCACAGATACGCAGTATTTT; cdr3_aa: CSARVLGRGGPTDTQYF
d_call: -; v_call: TRBV13; j_call: TRBJ2-7; clone_size: many; cdr3_nt: TGTGCCAGCAGCTTCAGGGGGGTCGGCTACGAGCAGTACTTC; cdr3_aa: CASSFRGVGYEQYF
d_call: TRBD1; v_call: TRBV6-5; j_call: TRBJ2-1; clone_size: -; cdr3_nt: TGTGCCAGCAGTTACTCTACAGGGGGCTCCAATGAGCAGTTCTTC; cdr3_aa: CASSYSTGGSNEQFF
d_call: -; v_call: TRBV7-2; j_call: TRBJ2-5; clone_size: many; cdr3_nt: TGTGCCAGCAGCTTTTGGCGTGAGACCCAGTACTTC; cdr3_aa: CASSFWRETQYF
d_call: -; v_call: TRBV20-1; j_call: TRBJ1-1; clone_size: many; cdr3_nt: TGCAGTGCTGGGGGGAGTCTCCAGCACACTGAAGCTTTCTTT; cdr3_aa: CSAGGSLQHTEAFF
d_call: -; v_call: TRBV19; j_call: TRBJ1-2; clone_size: few; cdr3_nt: TGTGCCAGTAGTAACAGGGCTGACGGCTACACCTTC; cdr3_aa: CASSNRADGYTF
d_call: -; v_call: TRBV20-1; j_call: TRBJ2-7; clone_size: few; cdr3_nt: TGCAGTGCTTACACAGGCCTCAAATTCTCCTACGAGCAGTACTTC; cdr3_aa: CSAYTGLKFSYEQYF
d_call: -; v_call: TRBV13; j_call: TRBJ2-3; clone_size: many; cdr3_nt: TGTGCCAGCAGCTTAGGGGCAGCCACTAGCACAGATACGCAGTATTTT; cdr3_aa: CASSLGAATSTDTQYF
d_call: -; v_call: TRBV20-1; j_call: TRBJ2-5; clone_size: -; cdr3_nt: TGCAGTGTCAATACGCCCCCTGGGGCCCAGTACTTC; cdr3_aa: CSVNTPPGAQYF
d_call: TRBD1; v_call: TRBV6-1; j_call: TRBJ1-6; clone_size: -; cdr3_nt: TGTGCCAGCAGTGACCCGGGACAGGGGGATTCACCCCTCCACTTT; cdr3_aa: CASSDPGQGDSPLHF
d_call: TRBD1; v_call: TRBV28; j_call: TRBJ1-1; clone_size: many; cdr3_nt: TGTGCCAGCAGTTTACTACAGGGGGCTGAAGCTTTCTTT; cdr3_aa: CASSLLQGAEAFF
d_call: TRBD1; v_call: TRBV5-8; j_call: TRBJ1-1; clone_size: many; cdr3_nt: TGTGCCAGCAGCTTGAGGGGACAGGGGAGTTTCACTGAAGCTTTCTTT; cdr3_aa: CASSLRGQGSFTEAFF
d_call: TRBD2; v_call: TRBV2; j_call: TRBJ2-1; clone_size: many; cdr3_nt: TGTGCCAGCAGAACGGGACTAGCGGGGGGACCACCTTCCTACAATGAGCAGTTCTTC; cdr3_aa: CASRTGLAGGPPSYNEQFF
d_call: -; v_call: TRBV18; j_call: TRBJ1-1; clone_size: many; cdr3_nt: TGTGCCAGCAAGGACAAACTCACCGACACTGAAGCTTTCTTT; cdr3_aa: CASKDKLTDTEAFF